The 20 T cell receptor beta chains given below trace back to one sample, sequenced in a study of early T cells in non-severe SARS-CoV-2 infection. Each CDR3 protein is one row after TCRdb ran MiXCR on the 5' RACE reads. The data show some 83,000 distinct CDR3 sequences, with less than 11% seen just once and 6.5% to 9% held by the top ten. Sequencing used whole blood, obtained at baseline. The receptor source for this set is an adult who was a healthcare worker with PCR-confirmed SARS-CoV-2 infection or an uninfected control (not recorded which).

This rearrangement joins TRBV28 to TRBJ2-7, with D unclear. Germline V gives CDR1 MDHEN, CDR2 SYDVKM. Deletions cut 6 bases from V and 5 bases from J, with 20 bases between. The CDR3 loop spans 15 amino acids. In DNA, the CDR3 is TGTGCCAGCAGCCCCTTAAAGTCTGCCGGTAACGAGCAGTACTTC. It specifies CASSPLKSAGNEQYF.

This clonotype occurred many times. The rearrangement links TRBV20-1 to TRBJ2-3; D possibly corresponds to TRBD2 (6 bases). Germline V gene lookup returns CDR1 DFQATT and CDR2 SNEGSKA (reference sequence). This CDR3 is built from 14 residues. V was trimmed by 5 bases and J by 2 bases, leaving 14 bases between them. Here the CDR3 DNA reads TGCAGTGCTCCTCATAGCGGACCCACAGATACGCAGTATTTT. This codes for CSAPHSGPTDTQYF.

In its sample, this clonotype was seen a few times. The gene calls are TRBV20-1 and TRBJ2-1, with 9 bases fitting TRBD2. CDR1 is DFQATT, CDR2 SNEGSKA, per germline (reference sequence). V was clipped by 2 bases and J by 4 bases; unmatched bases: 9. This CDR3 has 16 residues. DNA for the CDR3: TGCAGTGCTAGAATCCTAGCGGGATTAAAGTACAATGAGCAGTTCTTC. Protein: CSARILAGLKYNEQFF.

This clonotype occurred many times. The chain is built from TRBV7-3 and TRBJ2-2; D is perhaps TRBD1 or TRBD2 (6 bases each). Germline V gene sequence: CDR1 SGHTA, CDR2 FQGTGA. Deletions cut 4 bases from V and 1 base from J, with 10 bases between. The CDR3 totals 15 residues. The CDR3 loop is CASSYGGVNTGELFF. The CDR3 bases are TGTGCCAGCAGCTACGGGGGCGTGAACACCGGGGAGCTGTTTTTT.

This clonotype was picked up many times. The chain links TRBV12-3 or TRBV12-4 to TRBJ1-5; D is undetermined. Trimming took off 5 bases at V and 4 bases at J, with 6 bases between the two ends. The CDR3 sequence is 12 residues long. CDR3 residues: CASSTLNQPQHF. Here the CDR3 DNA reads TGTGCCAGCAGTACCCTAAATCAGCCCCAGCATTTT.

This clonotype was seen a few times. The V call is TRBV18, the J call TRBJ2-3; 8 bases map to TRBD2. Germline-derived CDR1 and CDR2 are KGHSH and LQKENI. The CDR3 runs 17 residues. V was clipped by 2 bases and J by 7 bases; unmatched bases: 14. In nucleotides, the CDR3 is TGTGCCAGCTCACCAAACCCTGGGAGCGGGAGATCTTATACGCAGTATTTT. It codes for CASSPNPGSGRSYTQYF.

This clonotype was counted between two and nine times. This sequence joins TRBV7-3 and TRBJ2-2, with D possibly being TRBD1 (5 bases). Per the germline V gene, CDR1 is SGHTA and CDR2 is FQGTGA. CDR3 size: 13 residues. Trimming removed 4 bases at V and 7 bases at J, with 10 bases between. CDR3 DNA sequence: TGTGCCAGCAGCTCTCAGCAGGGCGGGGAGCTGTTTTTT. Amino acids: CASSSQQGGELFF.

V gene TRBV5-1 combines with J gene TRBJ2-5, with D unclear. V lost 0 bases to trimming and J lost 0 bases, with 6 bases between them. This CDR3 is built from 14 residues. Germline lookup yields CDR1 SGHRS and CDR2 YFSETQ. CDR3 nucleotides: TGCGCCAGCAGCTTGGGAGCCGACCAAGAGACCCAGTACTTC. Translated, it gives CASSLGADQETQYF.

A few counts support this clonotype. The V gene is TRBV4-1, the J gene TRBJ2-3, with D unresolved. The CDR3 extends over 17 amino acids. The germline gives CDR1 MGHRA, CDR2 YSYEKL. Trimming removed 1 base at V and 3 bases at J, with 17 bases between. CDR3 bases: TGCGCCAGCAGCCAAGTCACGGCCCTCGGATCGACAGATACGCAGTATTTT. Its translation: CASSQVTALGSTDTQYF.

The chain is built from TRBV6-2 or TRBV6-3 and TRBJ1-5, with D maybe TRBD1 (5 bases). This CDR3 is 12 amino acids long. Germline lookup yields CDR1 MNHEY and CDR2 SVGEGT. V gave up 2 bases and J gave up 7 bases, with 6 bases separating them. As DNA, the CDR3 is TGTGCCAGCAGTTACGGGGGGCAGCCCCAGCATTTT. This encodes CASSYGGQPQHF.

The chain recombines TRBV28 with TRBJ1-6, with unresolved D. This CDR3 comprises 12 residues. V was cut by 7 bases and J by 9 bases, with 10 bases left in between. Germline loops: CDR1 MDHEN, CDR2 SYDVKM. Here the CDR3 reads CASIGEGSPLHF. The CDR3, as DNA: TGTGCCAGCATCGGAGAAGGTTCACCCCTCCACTTT.

This clonotype was found many times. The chain recombines TRBV5-1 with TRBJ2-3; 8 positions agree with TRBD2. The CDR3 is made up of 16 amino acids. Germline CDR1 is SGHRS and CDR2 is YFSETQ. After removal of 4 bases from V and 2 bases from J, the junction contained 9 bases not matched to a gene. This chain's CDR3 is CASSTVAGITTDTQYF. For the CDR3, the DNA is TGCGCCAGCAGCACGGTAGCGGGAATTACCACAGATACGCAGTATTTT.

Written as DNA, the CDR3 is TGTGCCAGCAGTTCGGGACACAACCGTTACGAGCAGTACTTC. This codes for CASSSGHNRYEQYF. V is TRBV12-3 or TRBV12-4 and J is TRBJ2-7, with D perhaps TRBD1 (6 bases). This CDR3 is built from 14 residues. The germline V and J ends were trimmed by 4 bases and 4 bases, with 14 bases remaining between them.

This chain joins TRBV6-5 and TRBJ2-3; TRBD2 agrees at 13 bases. Looked up from germline, CDR1 is MNHEY and CDR2 is SVGAGI. The CDR3 is 16 amino acids. Trimming removed 6 bases from V and 5 bases from J; junction bases left unmatched: 8. CDR3 region: CASSRGLAGVRDTQYF. The DNA for the CDR3 is TGTGCCAGCAGCCGCGGACTAGCGGGAGTCCGAGATACGCAGTATTTT.

This clonotype came up many times. This chain uses TRBV5-5 with TRBJ2-1; D tentatively reads TRBD1 or TRBD2 (5 bases each). V was pared by 0 bases and J by 10 bases, with 17 bases between. Germline lookup yields CDR1 SGHKS and CDR2 YYEKEE (reference sequence). The CDR3 is 15 amino acids. CDR3 sequence (DNA): TGTGCCAGCAGCTTGGAGACAGCGCGTTGGGACGAGCAGTTCTTC. The encoded protein is CASSLETARWDEQFF. The full variable domain, its missing parts supplied by reference TRBV5-5 and TRBJ2-1, is DAGVTQSPTHLIKTRGQQVTLRCSPISGHKSVSWYQQVLGQGPQFIFQYYEKEERGRGNFPDRFSARQFPNYSSELNVNALLLGDSALYLCASSLETARWDEQFFGPGTRLTVL.

This clonotype came up a few times. The rearrangement links TRBV20-1 to TRBJ2-7; 9 bases map to TRBD2. The CDR3 loop spans 14 amino acids. V trimming: 6 bases; J trimming: 6 bases; junction bases outside the gene matches: 12. The germline V gene encodes CDR1 DFQATT and CDR2 SNEGSKA (reference sequence). Written as DNA, the CDR3 is TGCAGTGCCTACCGGGCGGGAGGGGTCGGCGAGCAGTACTTC. Translated: CSAYRAGGVGEQYF.

The chain carries TRBV28 and TRBJ2-2; the D is unclear. Germline V gives CDR1 MDHEN, CDR2 SYDVKM. The CDR3 spans 13 residues. Trimming took off 6 bases at V and 2 bases at J, with 7 bases between the two ends. Written as DNA, the CDR3 is TGTGCCAGCAGGGGCACCAACACCGGGGAGCTGTTTTTT. Protein product: CASRGTNTGELFF. Together with reference TRBV28 and TRBJ2-2, the CDR3 gives the full variable domain: DVKVTQSSRYLVKRTGEKVFLECVQDMDHENMFWYRQDPGLGLRLIYFSYDVKMKEKGDIPEGYSVSREKKERFSLILESASTNQTSMYLCASRGTNTGELFFGEGSRLTVL.

Many counts were recorded for this clonotype. The V call is TRBV9, the J call TRBJ2-3; 10 bases align to TRBD2. This CDR3 is 14 amino acids long. Trimming cost V 7 bases and J 4 bases; bases outside gene matches: 6. Germline-derived CDR1 and CDR2 are SGDLS and YYNGEE. DNA of the CDR3: TGTGCCAGCGGGGGCCTAGCGGGAGCAGATACGCAGTATTTT. Protein: CASGGLAGADTQYF.

CDR3 coding DNA: TGTGCCAGCAGCCTGCCTACTACGGCGGAAAACACCGGGGAGCTGTTTTTT. Its protein is CASSLPTTAENTGELFF. V usage is TRBV28 and J usage is TRBJ2-2; D is uncertain. Per the germline V gene, CDR1 is MDHEN and CDR2 is SYDVKM. This CDR3 comprises 17 residues. V was clipped by 6 bases and J by 2 bases, with 19 bases between them.

Ten or more counts support this clonotype. This chain uses TRBV20-1 with TRBJ2-2; the D gene could be TRBD1 or TRBD2 (6 bases each). V was shortened by 2 bases and J by 4 bases, with 11 bases between the two germline ends. The CDR3 runs to 14 residues. Germline V gene sequence: CDR1 DFQATT, CDR2 SNEGSKA (reference sequence). As DNA, the CDR3 is TGCAGTGCTAGAACCGGGGGCGGCACCGGGGAGCTGTTTTTT. It is translated as CSARTGGGTGELFF.